These 26 T cell receptor beta chains originate from one sample sequenced in a study of neurological immune-mediated disorders. One entry per CDR3 protein, called by TCRdb with MiXCR from the 5' RACE reads. The profile shows about 38,000 distinct CDR3 sequences, around 5% of them singletons. The sample comprised CD4+ T cells from blood. These receptors were collected from a man aged 18 to 35 in good health.

This clonotype is labeled as medium-sized. The genes are TRBV5-1 and TRBJ2-1, with unresolved D. Germline CDR1 SGHRS, CDR2 YFSETQ. This CDR3 contains 12 residues. Trimming took 1 base from V and 5 from J, leaving 4 bases between them. The CDR3 sequence: CASSLHNNEQFF. For the CDR3, the DNA is TGCGCCAGCAGCTTGCATAACAATGAGCAGTTCTTC.

This clonotype was seen at least ten times. The rearrangement joins TRBV6-5 to TRBJ2-4, with 10 bases aligning to TRBD1. The CDR3 spans 19 residues. The V gene end was trimmed by 2 bases and the J gene end by 2 bases; junction bases not matched to a gene: 12. The V gene's germline CDR1 is MNHEY and CDR2 SVGAGI. CDR3 amino acids: CASSYQPPDRGQSKNIQYF. CDR3 bases: TGTGCCAGCAGTTACCAGCCCCCCGACAGGGGGCAATCCAAAAACATTCAGTACTTC.

This clonotype was found many times. The chain carries TRBV7-6 and TRBJ2-2; D is possibly TRBD2 (6 bases). Germline CDR1 reads SGHVS; CDR2 reads FNYEAQ. This CDR3 has 16 residues. The V gene lost 3 bases and the J gene lost 1 base, with 12 bases spanning the gap. CDR3 loop: CASSFGGTVNTGELFF. CDR3 DNA sequence: TGTGCCAGCAGCTTTGGCGGGACCGTGAACACCGGGGAGCTGTTTTTT. The full variable domain, with the rest looked up from reference TRBV7-6 and TRBJ2-2, is GAGVSQSPRYKVTKRGQDVALRCDPISGHVSLYWYRQALGQGPEFLTYFNYEAQQDKSGLPNDRFSAERPEGSISTLTIQRTEQRDSAMYRCASSFGGTVNTGELFFGEGSRLTVL.

This clonotype was detected ten times or more. V usage is TRBV6-5 and J usage is TRBJ1-1; 7 bases agree with TRBD1. V lost 6 bases, J lost 4 bases, and 8 bases stayed unmatched. The CDR3 spans 14 residues. Germline V gene data show CDR1 as MNHEY and CDR2 as SVGAGI. The CDR3 DNA follows: TGTGCCAGCAGCTTACAGGGGTCGGTCACTGAAGCTTTCTTT. This gives the protein CASSLQGSVTEAFF.

The sample holds many counts of this clonotype. V and J are TRBV20-1 and TRBJ2-2; D might be TRBD2 (5 bases). Germline CDR1 and CDR2: DFQATT and SNEGSKA (reference sequence). V was trimmed by 4 bases and J by 9 bases, leaving 12 bases between them. The CDR3 consists of 12 residues. The CDR3 DNA reads TGCAGTGCTAATGGGCGGGCCAGGGAGCTGTTTTTT. Amino acids: CSANGRARELFF.

This clonotype occurred many times. The genes are TRBV10-3 and TRBJ2-1; TRBD2 matches 12 bases. The CDR3 sequence is 15 residues long. Trimming took 6 bases from V and 9 from J; bases not matched to a gene: 9. Germline CDR1 is ENHRY and CDR2 is SYGVKD. CDR3 DNA sequence: TGTGCCATCAGAATACTAGCGGGGGGTCGCCGTGAGCAGTTCTTC. Translated, it gives CAIRILAGGRREQFF.

This clonotype was counted at least ten times. This chain joins TRBV6-1 and TRBJ1-2; no clear D gene. The CDR3 has 15 residues. The germline V gene has CDR1 MNHNS and CDR2 SASEGT. With 0 bases removed from V and 0 bases from J, the gap between germline ends came to 8 bases. CDR3 sequence reads: CASSEAPITNYGYTF. DNA of the CDR3: TGTGCCAGCAGTGAAGCGCCCATCACTAACTATGGCTACACCTTC.

This clonotype has ten or more counts. J is TRBJ1-1 and V is TRBV2, with 8 bases identical to TRBD1. Germline V CDR1 and CDR2: SNHLY, FYNNEI. The ends lost 6 bases at V and 3 bases at J; junction bases unmatched: 9. This CDR3 comprises 15 residues. The CDR3 region has the DNA TGTGCCAGCAGGGGCCCAGGGGGCGCGGACACTGAAGCTTTCTTT. Protein product: CASRGPGGADTEAFF.

This clonotype came up many times. The chain is built from TRBV5-1 and TRBJ1-2; D unresolved. The germline V gene has CDR1 SGHRS and CDR2 YFSETQ. The CDR3 contains 15 residues. V lost 1 base and J lost 0, with 10 bases in between. CDR3 residues: CASSLTDRANYGYTF. CDR3 coding DNA: TGCGCCAGCAGCTTGACAGATCGAGCTAACTATGGCTACACCTTC.

This clonotype has ten or more counts. The chain joins TRBV7-2 to TRBJ2-4; TRBD1 aligns across 10 bases. V gave up 3 bases and J gave up 9 bases; unmatched junction bases: 8. The germline V gene encodes CDR1 SGHTA and CDR2 FQGNSA. CDR3 length: 15 amino acids. The CDR3 DNA reads TGTGCCAGCAGCTTCGCCGGGACAGGGGTAGCCATTCAGTACTTC. Its translation is CASSFAGTGVAIQYF.

This clonotype was recorded many times. The chain uses TRBV3-1 and TRBJ2-1, with TRBD2 matching 10 bases. Unmatched junction bases numbered 6, after V lost 5 bases and J lost 2 bases. The CDR3 spans 16 residues. Per germline, CDR1 LGHDT and CDR2 YNNKEL (reference sequence). Here the CDR3 reads CASSGRLAGPYNEQFF. The CDR3 nucleotides read TGTGCCAGCAGCGGACGACTAGCGGGCCCCTACAATGAGCAGTTCTTC.

This clonotype has at least ten counts. The chain recombines TRBV7-2 with TRBJ2-7; D uncertain. Per the germline V gene, CDR1 is SGHTA and CDR2 is FQGNSA. The CDR3 runs to 13 residues. Trimming removed 5 bases at V and 5 bases at J, with 13 bases between. CDR3 sequence: CASSLTVRHEQYF. CDR3 DNA: TGTGCCAGCAGCCTTACGGTCCGCCACGAGCAGTACTTC.

This clonotype was seen at least ten times. The gene calls are TRBV5-5 and TRBJ2-2; D is unclear. Trimming cost V 4 bases and J 6 bases, with 10 bases left between them. Per germline, CDR1 SGHKS and CDR2 YYEKEE (reference sequence). This CDR3 comprises 13 residues. The CDR3 nucleotides are TGTGCCAGCAGCCCCCACCTGGCCGGGGAGCTGTTTTTT. As protein: CASSPHLAGELFF. The full variable domain, its missing parts supplied by reference TRBV5-5 and TRBJ2-2, is DAGVTQSPTHLIKTRGQQVTLRCSPISGHKSVSWYQQVLGQGPQFIFQYYEKEERGRGNFPDRFSARQFPNYSSELNVNALLLGDSALYLCASSPHLAGELFFGEGSRLTVL.

This clonotype was detected ten times or more. The rearrangement joins TRBV5-1 to TRBJ1-2, with 10 bases aligning to TRBD1. V was clipped by 2 bases and J by 4 bases; unmatched bases: 5. This CDR3 spans 15 amino acids. Per the germline V gene, CDR1 is SGHRS and CDR2 is YFSETQ. The DNA for the CDR3 is TGCGCCAGCAGCTTCGACAGGGGGCTCAGCTATGGCTACACCTTC. This encodes CASSFDRGLSYGYTF. The full variable domain, completed using reference TRBV5-1 and TRBJ1-2, is KAGVTQTPRYLIKTRGQQVTLSCSPISGHRSVSWYQQTPGQGLQFLFEYFSETQRNKGNFPGRFSGRQFSNSRSEMNVSTLELGDSALYLCASSFDRGLSYGYTFGSGTRLTVV.

This clonotype showed up many times. The chain is built from TRBV7-9 and TRBJ1-1; 7 bases align to TRBD1. Losses at the gene ends were 5 bases for V and 4 bases for J; bases not matched to a gene: 4. CDR1 and CDR2 (germline): SEHNR, FQNEAQ (reference sequence). This CDR3 comprises 13 residues. The CDR3, as DNA: TGTGCCAGCAGCACGGACAGGCGCACTGAAGCTTTCTTT. Amino acids: CASSTDRRTEAFF.

This clonotype occurred many times. The chain carries TRBV5-1 and TRBJ2-5; D is unresolved. CDR1 is SGHRS, CDR2 YFSETQ, per germline. With 0 bases removed from V and 5 bases from J, the gap between germline ends came to 5 bases. This CDR3 is built from 12 residues. The CDR3 DNA reads TGCGCCAGCAGCTTGGATCGGGAGACCCAGTACTTC. Translated: CASSLDRETQYF.

This clonotype was observed at least ten times. The chain joins TRBV5-1 to TRBJ2-3, with D hard to call. V was pared by 3 bases and J by 0 bases, with 8 bases between. CDR1 is SGHRS and CDR2 is YFSETQ in the germline V gene. The CDR3 has 14 amino acids. DNA of the CDR3: TGCGCCAGCAGCTCATCTCGGAGCACAGATACGCAGTATTTT. This translates into CASSSSRSTDTQYF. Drawing the rest from reference TRBV5-1 and TRBJ2-3, the complete variable domain is KAGVTQTPRYLIKTRGQQVTLSCSPISGHRSVSWYQQTPGQGLQFLFEYFSETQRNKGNFPGRFSGRQFSNSRSEMNVSTLELGDSALYLCASSSSRSTDTQYFGPGTRLTVL.

This clonotype was recorded at least ten times. This chain links TRBV6-5 with TRBJ2-2; the D is unclear. The germline CDR1 and CDR2 sequences are MNHEY and SVGAGI. This CDR3 is built from 15 residues. Trimming shortened V by 5 bases and J by 5 bases, and 15 bases separated the two germline ends. CDR3 amino acids: CASSPSRLRTGELFF. The DNA for the CDR3 is TGTGCCAGCAGTCCGAGTAGGCTGAGGACCGGGGAGCTGTTTTTT.

The sample holds many counts of this clonotype. The rearrangement joins TRBV2 to TRBJ1-5; D is unresolved. The CDR3 spans 14 residues. Trimming pared 5 bases from V and 2 bases from J, leaving 10 bases between. The V gene's germline CDR1 is SNHLY and CDR2 FYNNEI. The CDR3 loop is CASSREVGNQPQHF. The CDR3 DNA is TGTGCCAGCAGTAGGGAGGTGGGCAATCAGCCCCAGCATTTT.

This clonotype was recorded many times. The J gene is TRBJ2-3, the V gene TRBV5-1; weak D call: TRBD1 (6 bases). V lost 0 bases, J lost 10 bases, and 12 bases lay in between. The germline V gene has CDR1 SGHRS and CDR2 YFSETQ. The CDR3 is made up of 13 amino acids. In nucleotides, the CDR3 is TGCGCCAGCAGCTTGGATACAGGGTTCCCGCAGTATTTT. Protein product: CASSLDTGFPQYF.

Ten or more counts support this clonotype. The chain combines TRBV5-6 with TRBJ2-1, with TRBD1 matching over 9 bases. Losses at the gene ends were 4 bases for V and 5 bases for J; bases not matched to a gene: 7. The germline gives CDR1 SGHDT, CDR2 YYEEEE. The CDR3 runs 15 residues. The CDR3 loop reads CASSGRTGADNEQFF. In nucleotides, the CDR3 is TGTGCCAGCAGCGGTCGGACAGGGGCGGACAATGAGCAGTTCTTC.

This clonotype was detected many times. The V and J genes are TRBV6-5 and TRBJ1-1, with 10 bases aligning to TRBD1. Germline CDR1 reads MNHEY; CDR2 reads SVGAGI. The CDR3 spans 14 residues. J was trimmed by 5 bases and V by 7 bases; bases with no gene match: 7. The CDR3 region is CASTIGDRGTEAFF. The CDR3 nucleotides read TGTGCCAGCACCATCGGGGACAGGGGAACTGAAGCTTTCTTT.

This clonotype was recorded many times. This chain links TRBV6-6 with TRBJ1-5; no clear D. Germline V gene sequence: CDR1 MNHNY, CDR2 SVGAGI (reference sequence). CDR3 length: 14 residues. The V and J ends lost 7 bases and 5 bases respectively, with 15 bases between them. CDR3 protein: CASMLPRAYQPQHF. The CDR3 DNA sequence: TGTGCCAGCATGTTGCCTCGGGCTTATCAGCCCCAGCATTTT.

At least ten counts were recorded for this clonotype. This sequence joins TRBV29-1 and TRBJ2-1; 13 nucleotides match TRBD2. The J segment lost 8 bases and the V segment lost 6 bases, leaving 16 bases of the junction unmatched. The CDR3 loop spans 17 amino acids. Germline V gene lookup returns CDR1 SQVTM and CDR2 ANQGSEA. DNA of the CDR3: TGCAGCGTCTTCAGGAGACTAGCGGGGGGTATTCGGGATGAGCAGTTCTTC. It specifies CSVFRRLAGGIRDEQFF.

This clonotype was detected ten times or more. As DNA, the CDR3 is TGCAGTGCTACCGATCAGGCGACGGAGGAAAAACTGTTTTTT. Amino acids: CSATDQATEEKLFF. The chain recombines TRBV20-1 with TRBJ1-4, with no clear D. Germline CDR1 DFQATT, CDR2 SNEGSKA (reference sequence). The V and J ends lost 4 bases and 8 bases respectively, with 17 bases between them. There are 14 residues in the CDR3.

There are many counts of this clonotype. The chain recombines TRBV5-5 with TRBJ2-3; D is unresolved. Trimming cost V 0 bases and J 5 bases, with 7 bases left between them. Per germline, CDR1 SGHKS and CDR2 YYEKEE (reference sequence). This CDR3 contains 13 residues. The CDR3 sequence: CASSLVHQDTQYF. The CDR3 nucleotides read TGTGCCAGCAGCTTGGTTCATCAAGATACGCAGTATTTT.